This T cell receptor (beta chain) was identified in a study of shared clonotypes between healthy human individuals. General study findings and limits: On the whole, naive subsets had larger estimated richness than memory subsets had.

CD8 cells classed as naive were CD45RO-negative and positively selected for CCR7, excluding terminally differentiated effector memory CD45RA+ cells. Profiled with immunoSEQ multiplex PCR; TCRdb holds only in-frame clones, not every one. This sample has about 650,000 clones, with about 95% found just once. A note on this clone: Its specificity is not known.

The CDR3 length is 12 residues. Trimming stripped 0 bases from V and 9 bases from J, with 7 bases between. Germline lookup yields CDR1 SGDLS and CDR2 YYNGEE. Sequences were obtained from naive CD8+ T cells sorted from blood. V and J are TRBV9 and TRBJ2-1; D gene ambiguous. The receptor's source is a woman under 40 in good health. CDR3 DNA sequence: TGTGCCAGCAGCGTAGGGTTGGGTGAGCAGTTCTTC. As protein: CASSVGLGEQFF.